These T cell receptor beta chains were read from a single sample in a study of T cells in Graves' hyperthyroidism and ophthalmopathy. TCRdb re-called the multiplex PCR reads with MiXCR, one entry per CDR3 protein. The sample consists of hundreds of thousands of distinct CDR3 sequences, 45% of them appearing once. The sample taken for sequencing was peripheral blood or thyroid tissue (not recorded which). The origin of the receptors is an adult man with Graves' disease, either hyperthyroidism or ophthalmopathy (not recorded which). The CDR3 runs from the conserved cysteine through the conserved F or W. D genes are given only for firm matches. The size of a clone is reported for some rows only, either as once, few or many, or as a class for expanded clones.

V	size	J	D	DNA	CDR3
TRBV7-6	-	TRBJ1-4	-	TGTGCCAGCAGCTCCGGGAACGGGGGTAATGAAAAACTGTTTTTT	CASSSGNGGNEKLFF
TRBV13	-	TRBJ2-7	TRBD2	TGTGCCAGCAGCTTAGGTTCTGCGGGAGGGCCGAGGTACGAGCAGTACTTC	CASSLGSAGGPRYEQYF
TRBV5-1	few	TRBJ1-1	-	TGCGCCAGCAGCTTGACATCCCGCCTAGAAGCTTTCTTT	CASSLTSRLEAFF
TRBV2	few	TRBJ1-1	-	TGTGCCAGCAGTGTCGAGGGGCTTCTGAACACTGAAGCTTTCTTT	CASSVEGLLNTEAFF
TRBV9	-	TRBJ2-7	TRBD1	TGTGCCAGCAGCTTTTCGGTCGCGGGACAGGGTAACGAGCAGTACTTC	CASSFSVAGQGNEQYF
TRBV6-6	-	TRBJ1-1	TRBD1	TGTGCCAGCAGACCGGACAGGGTGAATGAAGCTTTCTTT	CASRPDRVNEAFF
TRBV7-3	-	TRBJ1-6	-	TGTGCCAGCGTTGAAGTAGGGCTGGGTTCACCCCTCCACTTT	CASVEVGLGSPLHF
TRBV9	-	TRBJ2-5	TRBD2	TGTGCCAGCAGGGTCGGGGGGTCCCAAGAGACCCAGTACTTC	CASRVGGSQETQYF
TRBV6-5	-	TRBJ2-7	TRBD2	TGTGCCAGCAGTACCGGGACTAGGCTAAACGAGCAGTACTTC	CASSTGTRLNEQYF
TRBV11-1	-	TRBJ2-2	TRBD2	TGTGCCAGCAGCTGGGGGGGTGGAACCGGGGAGCTGTTTTTT	CASSWGGGTGELFF
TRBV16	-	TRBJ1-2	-	TGTGCCAGCAGCCAATCTTCAGGACTGGGAGGCTACACCTTC	CASSQSSGLGGYTF
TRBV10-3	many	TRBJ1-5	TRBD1	TGTGCCATCAGTGTGACAGGGGACCGGTATCAGCCCCAGCATTTT	CAISVTGDRYQPQHF
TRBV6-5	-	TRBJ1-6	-	TGTGCCAGCAGTTACGAGGGAAGAGAAAATTCACCCCTCCACTTT	CASSYEGRENSPLHF
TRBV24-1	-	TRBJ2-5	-	TGTGCCACCAGCGGGGGAGAGACCCAGTACTTC	CATSGGETQYF
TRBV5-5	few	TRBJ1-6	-	TGTGCCAGCAGCATCCGGGACATAGATAATTCACCCCTCCACTTT	CASSIRDIDNSPLHF
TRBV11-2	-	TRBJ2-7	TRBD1	TGTGCCAGCAGCTTCGGGACAGGGAGAGAGGAGCAGTACTTC	CASSFGTGREEQYF
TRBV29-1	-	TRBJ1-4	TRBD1	TGCAGCGCTACAACGGGACAGGGGAGCGATGAAAAACTGTTTTTT	CSATTGQGSDEKLFF
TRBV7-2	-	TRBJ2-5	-	TGTGCCAGCACAGGGGCGAGAGCCGGGGAGACCCAGTACTTC	CASTGARAGETQYF
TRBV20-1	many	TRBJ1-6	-	TGCAGTGCTAGAGGGTTGGGGGCGCAGTCACCCCTCCACTTT	CSARGLGAQSPLHF
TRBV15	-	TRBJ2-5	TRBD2	TGTGCCACCAGCAGACCCCCGGGCCTAGCGGGGGGCAACCAAGAGACCCAGTACTTC	CATSRPPGLAGGNQETQYF
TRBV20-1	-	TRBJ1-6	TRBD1	TGCAGTGCTTGGGAAAATGAGCACAGGGGGCTAAGTTCACCCCTCCACTTT	CSAWENEHRGLSSPLHF
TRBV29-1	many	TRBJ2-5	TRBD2	TGCAGCGTAGGACTAGCCCAACAGACCCAGTACTTC	CSVGLAQQTQYF
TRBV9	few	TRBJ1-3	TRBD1	TGTGCCAGCAGCCAGGGACAGTCTTTCACCATATATTTT	CASSQGQSFTIYF
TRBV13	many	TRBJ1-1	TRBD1	TGTGCCAGCAGCAACCAGGGGGAGGGTGGCACTGAAGCTTTCTTT	CASSNQGEGGTEAFF
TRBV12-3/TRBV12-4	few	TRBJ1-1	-	TGTGCCAGCAGTTCGGACGTCTGGAACACTGAAGCTTTCTTT	CASSSDVWNTEAFF
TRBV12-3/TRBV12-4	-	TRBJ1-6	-	TGTGCCAGCAGGGAGGACTTGGGCGGCTCACCCCTCCACTTT	CASREDLGGSPLHF
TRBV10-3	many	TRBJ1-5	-	TGTGCCATCAGGTCGGGACGCGGGGCCAATCAGCCCCAGCATTTT	CAIRSGRGANQPQHF
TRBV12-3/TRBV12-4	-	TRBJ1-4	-	TGTGCCAGCAGTTTACGGGGCAGGGACGGGCGACTGTTTTTT	CASSLRGRDGRLFF
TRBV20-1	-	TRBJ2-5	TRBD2	TGCAGTGCTAGAGCCAGAAACCGGGAGGGAGGGCTCCAAGAGACCCAGTACTTC	CSARARNREGGLQETQYF
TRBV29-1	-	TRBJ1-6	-	TGCAGCGTAAGAGCGGGAACGGGTAATTCACCCCTCCACTTT	CSVRAGTGNSPLHF
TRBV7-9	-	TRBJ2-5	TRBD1	TGTGCCAGCAGCCCGGACGGGACAGGGTTGGCCCAAGAGACCCAGTACTTC	CASSPDGTGLAQETQYF
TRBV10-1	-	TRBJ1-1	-	TGCGCCAGCCGTAGGGCAGGGGCTATGGGTACTGAAGCTTTCTTT	CASRRAGAMGTEAFF
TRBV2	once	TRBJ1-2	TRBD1	TGTGCCAGCAGTTGGGACAGGGGTAAGGTCTATGGCTACACCTTC	CASSWDRGKVYGYTF
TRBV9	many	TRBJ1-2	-	TGTGCCAGCAGCCAAAGGGACAAAGGCTATGGCTACACCTTC	CASSQRDKGYGYTF
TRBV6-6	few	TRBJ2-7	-	TGTGCCAGCAGTGAAGATAGGGGTCTCTCCTACGAGCAGTACTTC	CASSEDRGLSYEQYF
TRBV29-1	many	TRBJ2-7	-	TGCAGCGCCTGCCTCCCCGAGCAGAGTGGCGAGCAGTACTTC	CSACLPEQSGEQYF
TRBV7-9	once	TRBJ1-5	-	TGTGCCAGCAGCTTGACGGGTTTGCAGGCAAATCAGCCCCAGCATTTT	CASSLTGLQANQPQHF
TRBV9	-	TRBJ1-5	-	TGTGCCAGCAGCCAAGAACTGACGGAAAATCAGCTCCAGCATTTT	CASSQELTENQLQHF
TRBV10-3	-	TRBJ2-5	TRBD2	TGTGCCATCAGTGAAGGCGGGACTAGCGGGGCGGGAGAGACCCAGTACTTC	CAISEGGTSGAGETQYF
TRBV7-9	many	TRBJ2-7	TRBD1	TGTGCCAGCAGCTCAGCCGGGACAGGGAACGAGCAGTACTTC	CASSSAGTGNEQYF
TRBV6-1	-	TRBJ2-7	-	TGTGCCAGCTCACCACCCTGGGGCGGAAAGGACGAGCAGTACTTC	CASSPPWGGKDEQYF
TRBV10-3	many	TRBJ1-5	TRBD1	TGTGCCATCAGTGAGGTCGACAGGGGTCACAATCAGCCCCAGCATTTT	CAISEVDRGHNQPQHF
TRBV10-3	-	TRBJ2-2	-	TGTGCCATCAGCGTTGGACACACGAACACCGGGGAGCTGTTTTTT	CAISVGHTNTGELFF